These T cell receptor beta chains were read from a single sample in a study of shared clonotypes between healthy human individuals. Using immunoSEQ multiplex PCR, the repertoire was profiled, and TCRdb retains in-frame clones only, with some absent. This sample has roughly 1,800,000 clones; about 95% occur once, and the top ten carry more than 0.95%. The sequencing sample was made of naive CD8+ T cells sorted from blood. Receptors originate from a man aged 18 to 30 in good health. CDR3s include the opening cysteine and the closing phenylalanine or tryptophan. D genes are given only for firm matches. The listing skips clone size in some rows; elsewhere it reads once, few, many or a size class.

DNA: TGTGCCAGCAGCGTAGAATACCCCAATGAGCAGTTCTTC
CDR3: CASSVEYPNEQFF
D: NA
V: TRBV9
size: NA
J: TRBJ2-1

DNA: TGCGCCAGCAGCCAAGAGGTCTTCTCCTACGAGCAGTACTTC
CDR3: CASSQEVFSYEQYF
D: NA
V: TRBV4-3
size: NA
J: TRBJ2-7

DNA: TGTGCCAGCAGTTCAGGGAACACTGAAGCTTTCTTT
CDR3: CASSSGNTEAFF
D: NA
V: TRBV5-6
size: NA
J: TRBJ1-1

DNA: TGTGCCAGCAGCGTAGGCGCTAGCGGGAGAGATGCCGACACCGGGGAGCTGTTTTTT
CDR3: CASSVGASGRDADTGELFF
D: TRBD2
V: TRBV9
size: NA
J: TRBJ2-2

DNA: TGTGCCAGCAGGAGCGGGAGCCCAATCAATGAGCAGTTCTTC
CDR3: CASRSGSPINEQFF
D: TRBD2
V: TRBV27
size: NA
J: TRBJ2-1

DNA: TGTGCCAGTACCCAAGGGGGGGTTCAGCCCCAGCATTTT
CDR3: CASTQGGVQPQHF
D: NA
V: TRBV19
size: NA
J: TRBJ1-5

DNA: TGTGCCAGCAGCGCGGAGCCGGGCTTAAATTCACCCCTCCACTTT
CDR3: CASSAEPGLNSPLHF
D: NA
V: TRBV9
size: NA
J: TRBJ1-6

DNA: TGTGCCAGCAGCTTGTCCATTTTCAACGAGCAGTACTTC
CDR3: CASSLSIFNEQYF
D: NA
V: TRBV7-6
size: NA
J: TRBJ2-7

DNA: TGTGCCAGCAGCTCGGAAATCAGATACTCCTACGAGCAGTACTTC
CDR3: CASSSEIRYSYEQYF
D: NA
V: TRBV5-6
size: once
J: TRBJ2-7

DNA: TGTGCCAGCAGTTTATCCCCCGGGACAGGGAACCACGAGCAGTACTTC
CDR3: CASSLSPGTGNHEQYF
D: TRBD1
V: TRBV27
size: NA
J: TRBJ2-7

DNA: TGTGCCAGCTCACCACCGGGGGGCCCTCCCGGGGAGCTGTTTTTT
CDR3: CASSPPGGPPGELFF
D: NA
V: TRBV18
size: NA
J: TRBJ2-2

DNA: TGTGCCAGCAGTTCTTCCCAAGAGACCCAGTACTTC
CDR3: CASSSSQETQYF
D: NA
V: TRBV27
size: NA
J: TRBJ2-5

DNA: TGTGCCTGGAGTGTAGCAGCGGGGGGGTACAATGAGCAGTTCTTC
CDR3: CAWSVAAGGYNEQFF
D: TRBD2
V: TRBV30
size: NA
J: TRBJ2-1

DNA: TGTGCCAGCAGCTTAGGGGGACAGGCCTATAGCAATCAGCCCCAGCATTTT
CDR3: CASSLGGQAYSNQPQHF
D: TRBD1
V: TRBV7-9
size: NA
J: TRBJ1-5

DNA: TGTGCCAGCAGTGAAGCACAGGGGGGCAGCCAGCCCCAGCATTTT
CDR3: CASSEAQGGSQPQHF
D: TRBD1
V: TRBV6-1
size: NA
J: TRBJ1-5

DNA: TGCGCCAGCAGCCAAGATTGGTTGAGCACAGATACGCAGTATTTT
CDR3: CASSQDWLSTDTQYF
D: NA
V: TRBV4-3
size: NA
J: TRBJ2-3

DNA: TGCGCCAGCAGCCAAGAGACGTCCGGAGTCTACGAGCAGTACTTC
CDR3: CASSQETSGVYEQYF
D: NA
V: TRBV4-3
size: NA
J: TRBJ2-7

DNA: TGTGCCAGCAGCCAAGAAGAAGGCGGGGGGCCCTCCTACGAGCAGTACTTC
CDR3: CASSQEEGGGPSYEQYF
D: TRBD2
V: TRBV14
size: NA
J: TRBJ2-7

DNA: TGTGCCACCAGCAGAGAGGGAGCAGGGATAGGAGAGACCCAGTACTTC
CDR3: CATSREGAGIGETQYF
D: NA
V: TRBV15
size: once
J: TRBJ2-5

DNA: TGTGCCAGCAGCTTAGGCCTGGGAGGGGCCACAGATACGCAGTATTTT
CDR3: CASSLGLGGATDTQYF
D: TRBD2
V: TRBV13
size: NA
J: TRBJ2-3